A single sample gave rise to the 12 T cell receptor beta chains below, sequenced in a study of blood T cell repertoires in COVID-19. The table came from immunoSEQ multiplex PCR; TCRdb's copy has only in-frame clones and leaves some out. The table includes fewer than 200,000 clones, roughly four fifths detected once. Sequencing input: peripheral blood. The receptors here all came from a middle-aged man who had recovered from COVID-19.

A few counts support this clone. The chain is built from TRBV12-3 or TRBV12-4 and TRBJ1-6; D unresolved. The V and J ends lost 1 base and 10 bases respectively, with 5 bases between them. The CDR3 runs to 12 residues. CDR3 coding DNA: TGTGCCAGCAGTTTAGTTGGCTCACCCCTCCACTTT. This codes for CASSLVGSPLHF.

The V call is TRBV12-3 or TRBV12-4, the J call TRBJ2-7; TRBD1 is a possible D gene (5 bases). Between the trimmed V and J ends, which lost 6 bases and 5 bases, there was a span of 11 bases. The CDR3 length is 12 residues. Written as DNA, the CDR3 is TGTGCCAGCAGCAGGGAAGGCGACGAGCAGTACTTC. Translated, it gives CASSREGDEQYF.

The chain recombines TRBV19 with TRBJ2-2, with TRBD1 matching over 7 bases. The V and J ends lost 6 bases and 10 bases, in that order; junction bases with no gene match: 20. This CDR3 region has 17 residues. CDR1 LNHDA and CDR2 SQIVND come from the germline V gene (reference sequence). CDR3 in amino acids: CASSSDPMKTGPTELFF. CDR3 DNA: TGTGCCAGTAGCTCGGACCCCATGAAGACAGGGCCTACGGAGCTGTTTTTT.

CDR3 in amino acids: CASSFTGSYGYTF. DNA of the CDR3: TGTGCCAGTAGCTTCACCGGGAGCTATGGCTACACCTTC. The rearrangement uses TRBV19 and TRBJ1-2; D call uncertain. The CDR3 runs 13 residues. The germline V gene has CDR1 LNHDA and CDR2 SQIVND (reference sequence). Trimming removed 6 bases at V and 4 bases at J, with 12 bases between.

The chain is built from TRBV7-9 and TRBJ2-3; perhaps TRBD2 as D (5 bases). The V gene lost 1 base and the J gene lost 3 bases, with 11 bases spanning the gap. This CDR3 has 15 amino acids. In germline, CDR1 is SEHNR, CDR2 FQNEAQ (reference sequence). The CDR3 nucleotides are TGTGCCAGCAGCTTAGTGGGAGAGGCAACAGATACGCAGTATTTT. Its protein is CASSLVGEATDTQYF.

The rearrangement links TRBV7-9 to TRBJ1-3; 9 bases are a match to TRBD1. Per germline, CDR1 SEHNR and CDR2 FQNEAQ (reference sequence). V trimming: 1 base; J trimming: 4 bases; junction bases outside the gene matches: 2. CDR3 length: 15 residues. The CDR3 sequence is CASSLEGQGGNTIYF. CDR3 bases: TGTGCCAGCAGCTTAGAGGGACAGGGAGGAAACACCATATATTTT.

The V call is TRBV19, the J call TRBJ1-1; D ambiguous. Trimming removed 5 bases from V and 1 base from J, with 14 bases in between. Germline lookup yields CDR1 LNHDA and CDR2 SQIVND (reference sequence). This CDR3 region has 15 residues. CDR3 amino acids: CASSRGLPGNTEAFF. The DNA of the CDR3 is TGTGCCAGTAGTCGGGGTCTACCAGGGAACACTGAAGCTTTCTTT.

The V and J genes are TRBV6-5 and TRBJ2-7; TRBD1 agrees at 8 bases. CDR3 length equals 15 residues. CDR1 and CDR2 from the germline V gene are MNHEY and SVGAGI. With V trimmed by 0 bases and J by 2 bases, 3 bases remained unmatched. This chain's CDR3 is CASSYSGQGTYEQYF. The CDR3, as DNA: TGTGCCAGCAGTTACTCCGGACAGGGCACCTACGAGCAGTACTTC.

The chain recombines TRBV5-5 with TRBJ1-5, with TRBD1 matching 7 bases. Germline loops: CDR1 SGHKS, CDR2 YYEKEE (reference sequence). Trimming removed 4 bases from V and 7 bases from J; junction bases left unmatched: 5. The CDR3 consists of 13 residues. CDR3: CASSPQGLQPQHF. The CDR3 DNA reads as TGTGCCAGCAGCCCACAGGGGTTACAGCCCCAGCATTTT.

The V and J genes are TRBV30 and TRBJ2-1; 7 bases agree with TRBD2. The trim removed 5 bases at V and 4 bases at J, leaving 2 bases unmatched. Per germline, CDR1 GTSNPN and CDR2 SVGIG (reference sequence). CDR3 length: 12 residues. The chain's CDR3 is CAWGDYYNEQFF. The CDR3 nucleotides are TGTGCCTGGGGGGACTATTACAATGAGCAGTTCTTC.

J is TRBJ2-7 and V is TRBV6-5; 10 nucleotides match TRBD2. CDR1 and CDR2 from the germline V gene are MNHEY and SVGAGI. The junction had 7 bases not matched to a gene; V was cut back by 5 bases and J by 3 bases. The CDR3 runs 15 residues. In DNA, the CDR3 is TGTGCCAGCAGTCAGGAGCGGGAGGGCCGCTACGAGCAGTACTTC. Translation: CASSQEREGRYEQYF.

This clone was detected a few times. The genes are TRBV27 and TRBJ2-4, with D perhaps TRBD1 (7 bases). This CDR3 has 16 amino acids. The V end was cut by 4 bases, the J end by 4 bases, with 17 bases between. Per the germline V gene, CDR1 is MNHEY and CDR2 is SMNVEV (reference sequence). The CDR3 DNA reads as TGTGCCAGCAGTTCCAGGGGGGACAGTAAGAAAAACATTCAGTACTTC. This sequence encodes CASSSRGDSKKNIQYF.